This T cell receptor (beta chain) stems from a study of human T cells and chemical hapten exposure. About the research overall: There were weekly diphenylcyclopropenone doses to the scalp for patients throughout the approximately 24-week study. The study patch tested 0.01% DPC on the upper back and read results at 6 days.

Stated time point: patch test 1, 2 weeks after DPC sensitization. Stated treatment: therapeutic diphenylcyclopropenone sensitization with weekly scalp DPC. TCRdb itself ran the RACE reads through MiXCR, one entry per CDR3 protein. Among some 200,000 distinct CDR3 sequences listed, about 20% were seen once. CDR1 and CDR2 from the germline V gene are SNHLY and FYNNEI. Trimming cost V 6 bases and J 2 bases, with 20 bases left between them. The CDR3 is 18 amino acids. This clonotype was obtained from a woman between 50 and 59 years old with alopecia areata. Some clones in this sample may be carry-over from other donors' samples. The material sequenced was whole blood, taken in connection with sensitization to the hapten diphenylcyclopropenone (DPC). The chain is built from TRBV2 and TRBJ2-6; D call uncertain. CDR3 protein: CASSNLPTLRAGANVLTF. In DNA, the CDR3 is TGTGCCAGCAGCAATCTCCCGACTCTCCGGGCTGGGGCCAACGTCCTGACTTTC. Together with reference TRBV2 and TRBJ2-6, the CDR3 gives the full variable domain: EPEVTQTPSHQVTQMGQEVILRCVPISNHLYFYWYRQILGQKVEFLVSFYNNEISEKSEIFDDQFSVERPDGSNFTLKIRSTKLEDSAMYFCASSNLPTLRAGANVLTFGAGSRLTVL.